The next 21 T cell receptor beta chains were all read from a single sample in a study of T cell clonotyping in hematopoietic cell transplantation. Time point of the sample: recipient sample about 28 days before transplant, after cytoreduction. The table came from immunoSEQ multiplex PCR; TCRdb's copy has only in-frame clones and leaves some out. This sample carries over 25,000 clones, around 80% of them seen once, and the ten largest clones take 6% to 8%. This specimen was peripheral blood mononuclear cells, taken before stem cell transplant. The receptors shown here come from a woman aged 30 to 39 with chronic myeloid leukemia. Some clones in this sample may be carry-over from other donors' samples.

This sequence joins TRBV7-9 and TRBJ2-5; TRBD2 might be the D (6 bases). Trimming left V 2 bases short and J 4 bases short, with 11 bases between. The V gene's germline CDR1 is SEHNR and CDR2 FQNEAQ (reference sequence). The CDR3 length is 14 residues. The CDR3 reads CASSLRTTPETQYF. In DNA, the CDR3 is TGTGCCAGCAGCTTAAGGACTACCCCAGAGACCCAGTACTTC.

CDR3 nucleotide sequence: TGTGCCAGCAGTATAGGGACAGGCGAGACTGAAGCTTTCTTT. This translates into CASSIGTGETEAFF. The chain links TRBV7-2 to TRBJ1-1; 8 nucleotides line up with TRBD1. The CDR3 sequence is 14 residues long. V shed 6 bases and J 5 bases; nucleotides not matched to a gene: 8. The germline gives CDR1 SGHTA, CDR2 FQGNSA.

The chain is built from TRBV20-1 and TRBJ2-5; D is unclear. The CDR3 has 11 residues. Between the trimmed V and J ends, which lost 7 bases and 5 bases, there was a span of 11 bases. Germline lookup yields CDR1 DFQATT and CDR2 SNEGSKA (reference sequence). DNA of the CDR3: TGCAGTGTATCGGGCTGGGAGACCCAGTACTTC. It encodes CSVSGWETQYF.

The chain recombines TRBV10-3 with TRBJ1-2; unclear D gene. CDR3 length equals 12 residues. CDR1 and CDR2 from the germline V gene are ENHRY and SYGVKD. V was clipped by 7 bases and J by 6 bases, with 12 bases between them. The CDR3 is CAITDTNDGYTF. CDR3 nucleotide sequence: TGTGCCATCACTGATACCAACGATGGCTACACCTTC.

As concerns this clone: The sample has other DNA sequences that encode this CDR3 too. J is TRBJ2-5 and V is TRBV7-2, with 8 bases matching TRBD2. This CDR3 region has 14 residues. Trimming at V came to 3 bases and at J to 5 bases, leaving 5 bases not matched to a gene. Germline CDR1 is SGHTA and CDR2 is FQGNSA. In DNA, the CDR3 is TGTGCCAGCAGCTTGGCGGGGGGCCGTGAGACCCAGTACTTC. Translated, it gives CASSLAGGRETQYF.

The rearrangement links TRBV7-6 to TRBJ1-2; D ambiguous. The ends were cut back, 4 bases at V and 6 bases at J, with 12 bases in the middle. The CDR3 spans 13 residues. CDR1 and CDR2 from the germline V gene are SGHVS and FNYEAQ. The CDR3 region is CASSYAEFNGYTF. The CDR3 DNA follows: TGTGCCAGCAGCTACGCGGAATTCAATGGCTACACCTTC.

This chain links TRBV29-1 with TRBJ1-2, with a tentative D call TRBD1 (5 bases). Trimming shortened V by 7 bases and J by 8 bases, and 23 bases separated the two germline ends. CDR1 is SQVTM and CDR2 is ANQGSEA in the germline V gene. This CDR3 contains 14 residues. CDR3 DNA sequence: TGCAGCGCCGCCAAAACGGGGGGGATTATAGGCTACACCTTC. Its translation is CSAAKTGGIIGYTF.

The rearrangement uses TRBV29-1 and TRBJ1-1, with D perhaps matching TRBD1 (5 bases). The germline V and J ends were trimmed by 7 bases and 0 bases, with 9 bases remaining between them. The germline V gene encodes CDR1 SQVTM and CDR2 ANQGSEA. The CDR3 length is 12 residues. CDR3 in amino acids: CSAGKLNTEAFF. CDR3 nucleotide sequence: TGCAGCGCAGGGAAGCTGAACACTGAAGCTTTCTTT.

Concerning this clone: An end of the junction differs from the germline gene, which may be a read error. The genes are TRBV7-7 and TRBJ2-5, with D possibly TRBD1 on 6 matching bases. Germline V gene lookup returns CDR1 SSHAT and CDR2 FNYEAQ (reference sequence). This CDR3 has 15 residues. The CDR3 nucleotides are TGTGCTAGCAGCCGAGGGGGTACTCCACAAGAGACCCAGTACTTC. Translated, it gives CASSRGGTPQETQYF.

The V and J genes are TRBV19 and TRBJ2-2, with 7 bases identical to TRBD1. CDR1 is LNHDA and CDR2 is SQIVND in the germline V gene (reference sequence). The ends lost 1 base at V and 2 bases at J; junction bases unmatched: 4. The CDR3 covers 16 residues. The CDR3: CASSIARTGNTGELFF. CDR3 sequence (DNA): TGTGCCAGTAGTATAGCCAGGACAGGAAACACCGGGGAGCTGTTTTTT.

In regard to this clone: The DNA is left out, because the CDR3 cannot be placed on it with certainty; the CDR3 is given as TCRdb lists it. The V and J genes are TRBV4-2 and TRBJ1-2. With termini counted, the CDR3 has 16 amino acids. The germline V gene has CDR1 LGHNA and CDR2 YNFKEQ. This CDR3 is CASSQNYVGPDYGYTF.

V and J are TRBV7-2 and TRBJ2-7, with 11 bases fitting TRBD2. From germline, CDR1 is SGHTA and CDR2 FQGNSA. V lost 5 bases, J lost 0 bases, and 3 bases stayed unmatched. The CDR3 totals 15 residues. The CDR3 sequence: CASSPLAGGSYEQYV. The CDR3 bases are TGTGCCAGCAGCCCCCTAGCGGGGGGCTCCTACGAGCAGTACGTC.

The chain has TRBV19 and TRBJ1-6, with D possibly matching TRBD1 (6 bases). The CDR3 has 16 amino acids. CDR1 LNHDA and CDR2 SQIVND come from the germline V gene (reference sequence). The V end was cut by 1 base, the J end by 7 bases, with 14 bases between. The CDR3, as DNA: TGTGCCAGTAGTATAGGGACAGTTTTAGGGAATTCACCCCTCCACTTT. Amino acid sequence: CASSIGTVLGNSPLHF.

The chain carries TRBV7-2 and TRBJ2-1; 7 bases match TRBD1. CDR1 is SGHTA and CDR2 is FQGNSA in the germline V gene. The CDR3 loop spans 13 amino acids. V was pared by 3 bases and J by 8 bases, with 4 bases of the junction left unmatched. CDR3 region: CASSFGTAYEQFF. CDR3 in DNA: TGTGCCAGCAGCTTCGGGACAGCGTATGAGCAGTTCTTC.

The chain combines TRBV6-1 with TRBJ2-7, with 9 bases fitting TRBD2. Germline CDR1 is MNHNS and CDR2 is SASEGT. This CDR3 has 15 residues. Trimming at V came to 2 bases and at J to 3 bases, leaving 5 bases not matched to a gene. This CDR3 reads CASSELAGGLYEQYV. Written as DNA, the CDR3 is TGTGCCAGCAGTGAATTGGCGGGGGGGCTCTACGAGCAGTACGTC.

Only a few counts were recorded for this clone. CDR3 nucleotides: TGCGCCAGCAGCCAATCCTACGAGCAGTACTTC. The encoded protein is CASSQSYEQYF. V gene TRBV5-1 combines with J gene TRBJ2-7; D remains unclear. From germline, CDR1 is SGHRS and CDR2 YFSETQ. This CDR3 has 11 residues. V lost 4 bases and J 1 base, leaving 3 bases between the germline ends.

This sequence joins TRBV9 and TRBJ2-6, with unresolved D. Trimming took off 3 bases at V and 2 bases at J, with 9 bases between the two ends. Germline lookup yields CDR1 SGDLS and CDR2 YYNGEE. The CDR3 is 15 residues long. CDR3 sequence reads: CASSASGAGANVLTF. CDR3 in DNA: TGTGCCAGCAGCGCATCAGGCGCTGGGGCCAACGTCCTGACTTTC.

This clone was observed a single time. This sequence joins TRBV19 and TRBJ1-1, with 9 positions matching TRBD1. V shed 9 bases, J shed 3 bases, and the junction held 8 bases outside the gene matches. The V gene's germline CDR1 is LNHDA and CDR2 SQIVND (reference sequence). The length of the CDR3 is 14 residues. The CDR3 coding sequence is TGTGCCAGCATGCGACAGGGGGGATACACTGAAGCTTTCTTT. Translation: CASMRQGGYTEAFF.

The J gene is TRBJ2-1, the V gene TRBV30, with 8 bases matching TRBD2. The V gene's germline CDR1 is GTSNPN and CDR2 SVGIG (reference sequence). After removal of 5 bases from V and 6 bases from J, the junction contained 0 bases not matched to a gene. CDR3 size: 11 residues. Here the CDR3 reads CAWGTSNEQFF. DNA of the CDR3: TGTGCCTGGGGGACTAGCAATGAGCAGTTCTTC.

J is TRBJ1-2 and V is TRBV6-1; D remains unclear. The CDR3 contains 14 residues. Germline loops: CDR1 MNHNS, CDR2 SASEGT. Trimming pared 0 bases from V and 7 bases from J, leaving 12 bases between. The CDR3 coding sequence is TGTGCCAGCAGTGAAGCGGTCCGGTCTAGTGGCTACACCTTC. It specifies CASSEAVRSSGYTF.

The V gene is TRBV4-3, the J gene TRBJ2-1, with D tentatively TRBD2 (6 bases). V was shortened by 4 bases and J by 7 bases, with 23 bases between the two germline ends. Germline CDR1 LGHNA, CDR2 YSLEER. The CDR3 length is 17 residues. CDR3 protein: CASSPLAPGSLRNEQFF. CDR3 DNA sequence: TGCGCCAGCAGCCCTCTAGCGCCCGGGAGTCTTAGAAATGAGCAGTTCTTC.